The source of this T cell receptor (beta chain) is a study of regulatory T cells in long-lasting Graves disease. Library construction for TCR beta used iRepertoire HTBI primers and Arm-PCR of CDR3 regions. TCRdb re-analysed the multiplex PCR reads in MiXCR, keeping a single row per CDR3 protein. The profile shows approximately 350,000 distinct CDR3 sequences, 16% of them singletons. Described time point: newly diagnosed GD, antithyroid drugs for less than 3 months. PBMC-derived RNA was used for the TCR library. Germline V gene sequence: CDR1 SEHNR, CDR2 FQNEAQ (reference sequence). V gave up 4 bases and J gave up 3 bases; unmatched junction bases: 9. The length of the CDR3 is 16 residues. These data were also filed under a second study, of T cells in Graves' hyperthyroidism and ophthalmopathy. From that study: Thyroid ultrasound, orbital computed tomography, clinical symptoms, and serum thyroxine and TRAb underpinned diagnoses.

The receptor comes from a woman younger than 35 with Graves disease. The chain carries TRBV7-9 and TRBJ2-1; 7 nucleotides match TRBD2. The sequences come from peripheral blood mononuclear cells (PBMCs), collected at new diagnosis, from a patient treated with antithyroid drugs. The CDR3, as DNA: TGTGCCAGCAGCTCCCCTGGCGGGGGAAACTACAATGAGCAGTTCTTC. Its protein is CASSSPGGGNYNEQFF.